The rows below give T cell receptor beta chains drawn from one sample of a study of blood T cell repertoires in COVID-19. TCRdb's table, derived via immunoSEQ multiplex PCR, lists solely in-frame clones and lacks some. The sample holds nearly 200,000 clones, around 89% seen once. Sequences were obtained from PBMCs or T cells enriched from blood (not recorded which). The receptors here all came from a woman younger than 30 who had recovered from COVID-19. CDR3s include the opening cysteine and the closing phenylalanine or tryptophan. The D gene is left open where the match is weak. Part of the rows lack a size; the others show once, few, many or a class for expanded clones.

V gene	clone size	CDR3 length	D gene	J gene	CDR3 DNA	CDR3 protein
TRBV28	.	15	TRBD1	TRBJ1-6	TGTGCCAGCAGTACCCCGGGACAGGGTCGGTCACCCCTCCACTTT	CASSTPGQGRSPLHF
TRBV19	.	17	TRBD2	TRBJ2-5	TGTGCCAGTAGTCCCGGGACTAGCGGGGGGGCCCTTGGGACCCAGTACTTC	CASSPGTSGGALGTQYF
TRBV28	.	13	TRBD1	TRBJ1-5	TGTGCCAGCAGCTACAGGGGGCATCAGCCCCAGCATTTT	CASSYRGHQPQHF
TRBV2	.	11	.	TRBJ2-3	TGTGCCAGCGAAATCAAGGGGCGCCTATATTTT	CASEIKGRLYF
TRBV18	.	14	.	TRBJ1-3	TGTGCCAGCTCACCCGAGAGCTCTGGAAACACCATATATTTT	CASSPESSGNTIYF
TRBV5-6	.	12	.	TRBJ2-3	TGTGCCAGCAGCTTGGGAGGAGATACGCAGTATTTT	CASSLGGDTQYF
TRBV13	.	14	.	TRBJ1-5	TGTGCCAGCAGCTCTAGCAGTTCGCGGGAGCCCCAGCATTTT	CASSSSSSREPQHF
TRBV7-9	many	15	.	TRBJ1-1	TGTGCCAGCAGCTTATCTCCCCGTCTGAACACTGAAGCTTTCTTT	CASSLSPRLNTEAFF
TRBV11-2	.	12	.	TRBJ1-4	TGTGCCAGCAGCCGCGGACAGGAAAAACTGTTTTTT	CASSRGQEKLFF
TRBV2	.	15	TRBD2	TRBJ2-5	TGTGCCAGCAGTGAAGCACGCGGGGGCCAAGAGACCCAGTACTTC	CASSEARGGQETQYF
TRBV18	.	12	.	TRBJ1-4	TGTGCCAGCTCACCAGCCGGTGAAAAACTGTTTTTT	CASSPAGEKLFF
TRBV27	.	16	.	TRBJ1-2	TGTGCCAGCAGCCCGACGGAGGTGTTGGGGTCCTATGGCTACACCTTC	CASSPTEVLGSYGYTF
TRBV5-6	once	15	.	TRBJ1-2	TGTGCCAGCAGGGCAACGAGCGGGCCCGGCTATGGCTACACCTTC	CASRATSGPGYGYTF
TRBV2	few	22	TRBD1	TRBJ2-6	TGTGCCAGCAGTGAAAGCTTAGGGACAGGGCCCTTAAACCCCTCTGGGGCCAACGTCCTGACTTTC	CASSESLGTGPLNPSGANVLTF
TRBV7-3	few	15	TRBD1	TRBJ2-2	TGTGCCAGCAGCTCCGGGACAGGGAACACCGGGGAGCTGTTTTTT	CASSSGTGNTGELFF
TRBV4-1	.	15	TRBD2	TRBJ2-5	TGCGCCAGCAGCCAATTTAGCGGGGGCCAAGAGACCCAGTACTTC	CASSQFSGGQETQYF
TRBV6-4	few	19	TRBD1	TRBJ1-1	TGTGCCAGCAGTGACTCGGGACAGGGGATTCTTGGCGTGAACACTGAAGCTTTCTTT	CASSDSGQGILGVNTEAFF